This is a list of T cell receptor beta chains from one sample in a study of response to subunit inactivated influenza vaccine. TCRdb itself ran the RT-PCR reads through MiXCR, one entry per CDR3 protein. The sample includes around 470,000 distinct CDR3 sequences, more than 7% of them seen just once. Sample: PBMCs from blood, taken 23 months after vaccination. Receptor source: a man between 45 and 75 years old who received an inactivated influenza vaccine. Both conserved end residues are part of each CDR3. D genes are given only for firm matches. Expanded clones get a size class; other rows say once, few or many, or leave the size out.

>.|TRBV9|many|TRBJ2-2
TGTGCCAGCAGCCTGACAGGTTCTACCGGGGAGCTGTTTTTT
CASSLTGSTGELFF
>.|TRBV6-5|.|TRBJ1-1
TGTGCCAGCACTTGGGCCGGCGGCACTGAAGCTTTCTTT
CASTWAGGTEAFF
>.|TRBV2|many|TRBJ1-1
TGTGCCAGCAGAATTCTCGGTCAGGGGACTGAAGCTTTCTTT
CASRILGQGTEAFF
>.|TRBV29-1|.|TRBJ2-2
TGCAGCGTGGCTGAGCCGGCGAACACCGGGGAGCTGTTTTTT
CSVAEPANTGELFF
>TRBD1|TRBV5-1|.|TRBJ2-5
TGCGCCAGCAGCCTGGGTGCCTCGACAGGGGAGGTAGAGACCCAGTACTTC
CASSLGASTGEVETQYF
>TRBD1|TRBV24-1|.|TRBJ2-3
TGTGCCACCAGTCCCCCCCGACAGGGGGCCACAGATACGCAGTATTTT
CATSPPRQGATDTQYF
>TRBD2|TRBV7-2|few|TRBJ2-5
TGTGCCAGCAGCTTAAGTCCCGGGGGGACTACAGAGACCCAGTACTTC
CASSLSPGGTTETQYF
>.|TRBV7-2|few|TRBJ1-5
TGTGCCAGCAGCTTGACACTCTGGGGCAATCAGCCCCAGCATTTT
CASSLTLWGNQPQHF
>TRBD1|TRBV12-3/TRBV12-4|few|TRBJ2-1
TGTGCCAGCAGTCCGACCACAGGGGGCGGTTACAATGAGCAGTTCTTC
CASSPTTGGGYNEQFF
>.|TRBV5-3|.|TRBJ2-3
TGTGCCAGGGGCCATGAACAGGACCCATTCACAGATACGCAGTATTTT
CARGHEQDPFTDTQYF
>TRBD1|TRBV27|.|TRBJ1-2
TGTGCCAGCAGTCCCCGACAGGGAAAGGACTATGGCTACACCTTC
CASSPRQGKDYGYTF
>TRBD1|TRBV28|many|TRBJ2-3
TGTGCCAGCAGTTTCATAGGACAGGCCGGCACAGATACGCAGTATTTT
CASSFIGQAGTDTQYF
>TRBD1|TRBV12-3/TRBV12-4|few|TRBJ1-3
TGTGCCAGCAGTGTAGCCCTACAGGGGGTGTTTGGAAACACCATATATTTT
CASSVALQGVFGNTIYF
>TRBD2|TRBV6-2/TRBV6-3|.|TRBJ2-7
TGTGCCAGCAGTTACTGCGTCGGGTTTTTAGCGGGATCCTTTTTCTACGAGCAGTACTTC
CASSYCVGFLAGSFFYEQYF
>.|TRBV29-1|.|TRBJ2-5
TGCAGCGCAGCTGCCGGGGCTTTCGAGACCCAGTACTTC
CSAAAGAFETQYF
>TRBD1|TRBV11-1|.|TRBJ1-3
TGTGCCAGCGGTAACCGGGACAGGGGATCCCACTCTGGAAACACCATATATTTT
CASGNRDRGSHSGNTIYF